This TCR beta chain stems from a study of cytomegalovirus exposure and HLA in healthy donors. Regarding the study as a whole: Among TCR beta chains, those listed as cytomegalovirus-associated numbered approximately 150.

This CDR3 contains 16 residues. CDR1 and CDR2 from the germline V gene are SGHAT and FQNNGV. J gave up 4 bases and V 3 bases, and 5 bases lay outside the gene matches. The PCR had 60 Vbeta and 13 Jbeta primers. TCRdb's table, derived via immunoSEQ multiplex PCR, lists solely in-frame clones and lacks some. The sample has around 120,000 clones; over 60% are singletons. Comments on this clone: Antigen: not known.

The genes are TRBV11-2 and TRBJ2-2, with 10 bases aligning to TRBD2. The sequencing sample was made of PBMCs. This clonotype originated in a man between 25 and 39 years old in good health and CMV-seropositive. CDR3 protein: CASSFPGTSATGELFF. Here the CDR3 DNA reads TGTGCCAGCAGCTTCCCCGGGACTAGCGCCACCGGGGAGCTGTTTTTT.